The 21 T cell receptor beta chains given below trace back to one sample, sequenced in a study of CD8 T cells in ankylosing spondylitis. Overall study results and limits: Typical of ankylosing spondylitis blood, it appeared, was a TCR beta motif of about eight highly homologous variants.

TCRdb reprocessed the 5' RACE reads with MiXCR, giving one entry per CDR3 protein. This sample has around 890,000 distinct CDR3 sequences, with over 9.5% found just once. The antigens for these receptors are not known. Sequenced: blood, either unsorted or a sorted T cell fraction (not recorded which). These receptors were taken from a male donor with ankylosing spondylitis.

This clonotype showed up just a few times. The chain joins TRBV11-2 to TRBJ2-7, with D perhaps assigned TRBD1 or TRBD2 (6 bases each). Between the trimmed V and J ends, which lost 7 bases and 5 bases, there was a span of 15 bases. The CDR3 is 13 amino acids. Germline CDR1 SGHAT, CDR2 FQNNGV. In DNA form, the CDR3 reads TGTGCCAGCACCTCGTGGGGGGCACACGAGCAGTACTTC. Its protein product is CASTSWGAHEQYF.

This clonotype has only a few counts. The V and J genes are TRBV6-6 and TRBJ2-3; D remains unclear. V lost 5 bases and J 6 bases, leaving 9 bases between the germline ends. The V gene's germline CDR1 is MNHNY and CDR2 SVGAGI (reference sequence). This CDR3 contains 12 residues. The CDR3 DNA reads as TGTGCCAGCAGTATGGTGGGGGATACGCAGTATTTT. Translating it yields CASSMVGDTQYF.

This chain connects TRBV7-8 to TRBJ2-3; 8 bases are a match to TRBD1. The CDR3 loop spans 15 amino acids. The V gene end was trimmed by 5 bases and the J gene end by 5 bases; junction bases not matched to a gene: 9. Germline V gene lookup returns CDR1 SGHVS and CDR2 FQNEAQ. CDR3 DNA sequence: TGTGCCAGCAGCGCCCGCCGGACAGGGTTAGATACGCAGTATTTT. As protein: CASSARRTGLDTQYF.

This clonotype was seen many times. The chain carries TRBV7-6 and TRBJ2-7; D call uncertain. Trimming shortened V by 4 bases and J by 9 bases, and 16 bases separated the two germline ends. CDR3 length: 13 amino acids. Germline V gene lookup returns CDR1 SGHVS and CDR2 FNYEAQ. CDR3 DNA: TGTGCCAGCAGCTCGGGTATGGGTACGGGGCAGTACTTC. This translates into CASSSGMGTGQYF.

The chain recombines TRBV28 with TRBJ2-7; 7 bases line up with TRBD2. The CDR3 is 14 amino acids. J lost 6 bases, V lost 7 bases, and 12 bases had no gene match. CDR1 is MDHEN and CDR2 is SYDVKM in the germline V gene. CDR3 residues: CASTSGGRRREQYF. The DNA of the CDR3 is TGTGCCAGCACCTCGGGCGGGAGAAGACGCGAGCAGTACTTC.

This clonotype has more than one count but fewer than ten. The chain combines TRBV9 with TRBJ1-6; D may be TRBD1 (5 bases). This CDR3 has 14 residues. Germline loops: CDR1 SGDLS, CDR2 YYNGEE. The V gene lost 3 bases and the J gene lost 6 bases, with 10 bases spanning the gap. The CDR3 sequence is CASSDGTGNSPLHF. The CDR3 nucleotides read TGTGCCAGCAGCGACGGGACGGGTAATTCACCCCTCCACTTT.

The chain combines TRBV30 with TRBJ2-5; a weak D match, TRBD2 (6 bases). V lost 3 bases and J lost 3, with 11 bases in between. CDR3 length: 13 residues. The V gene's germline CDR1 is GTSNPN and CDR2 SVGIG (reference sequence). This CDR3 is CAWRGTFKETQYF. The CDR3 DNA follows: TGTGCCTGGAGAGGGACTTTTAAAGAGACCCAGTACTTC.

The chain carries TRBV6-1 and TRBJ2-2, with 14 bases that match TRBD2. The CDR3 runs 17 residues. Germline loops: CDR1 MNHNS, CDR2 SASEGT. V trimming: 6 bases; J trimming: 4 bases; junction bases outside the gene matches: 7. CDR3 bases: TGTGCCAGCAGCTGGGGACTAGCGGGAGATCGCACCGGGGAGCTGTTTTTT. Translated, it gives CASSWGLAGDRTGELFF.

Comments on this clonotype: This may be a read error: a much more frequent sequence differs by one nucleotide. This rearrangement joins TRBV5-1 to TRBJ2-1; 9 bases are a match to TRBD1. The germline V gene encodes CDR1 SGHRS and CDR2 YFSETQ. This CDR3 contains 14 residues. The CDR3 nucleotides read TGCGCCAGCAGCTTCCGGGACAGGGACAATAAGCAGTTCTTC. Protein: CASSFRDRDNKQFF.

This clonotype turned up a few times. This chain connects TRBV7-6 to TRBJ2-1; D is perhaps TRBD2 (5 bases). The length of the CDR3 is 13 residues. Trimming stripped 1 base from V and 10 bases from J, with 11 bases between. Germline V gene lookup returns CDR1 SGHVS and CDR2 FNYEAQ. The CDR3 loop reads CASSLVPTGEQFF. DNA of the CDR3: TGTGCCAGCAGCTTAGTCCCAACGGGGGAGCAGTTCTTC.

This clonotype has a handful of counts. The rearrangement joins TRBV24-1 to TRBJ1-5; D is unclear. V gave up 7 bases and J gave up 5 bases, with 11 bases separating them. The CDR3 loop spans 13 amino acids. The V gene's germline CDR1 is KGHDR and CDR2 SFDVKD. The CDR3, as DNA: TGTGCCACCAGCTCCGGGAGTCATCAGCCCCAGCATTTT. Protein: CATSSGSHQPQHF.

The rearrangement joins TRBV6-2 or TRBV6-3 to TRBJ1-2; no definite D call. The CDR3 is 13 residues long. Germline-derived CDR1 and CDR2 are MNHEY and SVGEGT. V was pared by 11 bases and J by 7 bases, with 20 bases between. The CDR3 here is CAFRTALKGGYTF. CDR3 nucleotides: TGTGCCTTCAGGACCGCCCTAAAGGGTGGCTACACCTTC.

CDR3 DNA sequence: TGCGCCAGCAGTAGGACCCCGGGACAGGGGGCGGACGGCTACACCTTC. This encodes CASSRTPGQGADGYTF. The chain joins TRBV5-1 to TRBJ1-2; 12 bases are shared with TRBD1. CDR3 size: 16 residues. Germline-derived CDR1 and CDR2 are SGHRS and YFSETQ. The V segment lost 5 bases and the J segment 8 bases; nucleotides outside the gene matches: 13.

This clonotype was detected many times. V and J are TRBV15 and TRBJ2-5; TRBD2 is a possible D gene (5 bases). The CDR3 spans 12 residues. V was shortened by 4 bases and J by 8 bases, with 11 bases between the two germline ends. The germline V gene encodes CDR1 LNHNV and CDR2 YYDKDF (reference sequence). The CDR3 bases are TGTGCCACCAGCACCGGAGGAGAAACCCAGTACTTC. The encoded protein is CATSTGGETQYF.

The chain recombines TRBV7-9 with TRBJ1-2; D perhaps matches TRBD1 (5 bases). V lost 9 bases, J lost 4 bases, and 18 bases lay in between. Germline V gene lookup returns CDR1 SEHNR and CDR2 FQNEAQ (reference sequence). This CDR3 contains 14 residues. For the CDR3, the DNA is TGTGCCAGTACCCCTAGGACACCTCGCTATGGCTACACCTTC. Protein: CASTPRTPRYGYTF.

This chain uses TRBV20-1 with TRBJ1-4; the D gene is possibly TRBD1 (6 bases). This CDR3 has 15 residues. The germline gives CDR1 DFQATT, CDR2 SNEGSKA (reference sequence). With 1 base removed from V and 4 bases from J, the gap between germline ends came to 13 bases. The CDR3 nucleotides are TGCAGTGCTAGAGGGTCAACAGGGAGTAATGAAAAACTGTTTTTT. Amino acids: CSARGSTGSNEKLFF.

There are a few counts of this clonotype. V and J are TRBV11-2 and TRBJ2-3; 12 bases align to TRBD2. The CDR3 runs to 18 residues. Germline V CDR1 and CDR2: SGHAT, FQNNGV. V lost 5 bases to trimming and J lost 7 bases; unmatched junction nucleotides: 16. CDR3 in amino acids: CASSGIGLAGTGGYTQYF. CDR3 sequence (DNA): TGTGCCAGCAGCGGAATCGGACTAGCGGGGACCGGTGGTTATACGCAGTATTTT. Full variable domain (remainder filled in from reference TRBV11-2 and TRBJ2-3): EAGVAQSPRYKIIEKRQSVAFWCNPISGHATLYWYQQILGQGPKLLIQFQNNGVVDDSQLPKDRFSAERLKGVDSTLKIQPAKLEDSAVYLCASSGIGLAGTGGYTQYFGPGTRLTVL.

This clonotype came up a few times. This chain connects TRBV12-3 or TRBV12-4 to TRBJ1-5, with 11 bases aligning to TRBD1. The CDR3 contains 15 residues. V lost 6 bases and J lost 5; bases outside the gene matches: 6. CDR3 amino acids: CASRPGTGGDQPQHF. In DNA, the CDR3 is TGTGCCAGCAGACCAGGGACAGGGGGAGATCAGCCCCAGCATTTT.

This sequence joins TRBV24-1 and TRBJ2-3; D remains ambiguous. V shed 7 bases and J shed 2 bases, with 12 bases lying between them. The CDR3 consists of 14 residues. Germline V CDR1 and CDR2: KGHDR, SFDVKD. CDR3 in amino acids: CATSRERDTDTQYF. The CDR3 coding sequence is TGTGCCACCAGCAGAGAAAGGGACACAGATACGCAGTATTTT.

This clonotype has a handful of counts. The V gene is TRBV7-6, the J gene TRBJ2-1; 7 nucleotides agree with TRBD2. The V segment lost 1 base and the J segment 8 bases; nucleotides outside the gene matches: 8. CDR3 length: 15 residues. Looked up from germline, CDR1 is SGHVS and CDR2 is FNYEAQ. CDR3 sequence: CASSLDGLVTYEQFF. The DNA of the CDR3 is TGTGCCAGCAGCTTAGACGGACTAGTTACGTATGAGCAGTTCTTC. Based on the CDR3 plus reference TRBV7-6 and TRBJ2-1, the full variable domain is GAGVSQSPRYKVTKRGQDVALRCDPISGHVSLYWYRQALGQGPEFLTYFNYEAQQDKSGLPNDRFSAERPEGSISTLTIQRTEQRDSAMYRCASSLDGLVTYEQFFGPGTRLTVL.

This clonotype appeared a few times. The V call is TRBV7-2, the J call TRBJ2-6; D remains unclear. V lost 5 bases to trimming and J lost 0 bases, with 14 bases between them. CDR3 size: 17 residues. In germline, CDR1 is SGHTA, CDR2 FQGNSA. For the CDR3, the DNA is TGTGCCAGCAGCCTCTTGGGCCGATCCTCTGGGGCCAACGTCCTGACTTTC. As protein: CASSLLGRSSGANVLTF.